This T cell receptor beta chain was recorded in a study of T cell responses to AZD1222 COVID-19 vaccine. Study results and limitations: Every sample of the repertoires postdated the peak T cell response.

As to this clone: Its specificity is not known.

The CDR3 has 13 residues. J gave up 7 bases and V 6 bases, and 5 bases lay outside the gene matches. Profiling relied on immunoSEQ multiplex PCR, and the TCRdb table lists in-frame clones only, not all of them. This sample has 150,000 to 200,000 clones, with about nine tenths found just once. The sequencing used peripheral blood, collected 28 days after the second dose of the MenACWY control vaccine. This clonotype originated in an adult who received the MenACWY meningococcal vaccine as a control. The rearrangement joins TRBV12-3 or TRBV12-4 to TRBJ2-7; 11 bases map to TRBD1. This chain's CDR3 is CASRPGQGGEQYF. CDR3 bases: TGTGCCAGCAGACCGGGACAGGGGGGTGAGCAGTACTTC.